These 22 T cell receptor beta chains came from one sample sequenced in a study of Ad26.COV2.S vaccination and SARS-CoV-2 variants. Produced via immunoSEQ multiplex PCR; TCRdb's table is partial and in-frame only. Among 290,000 or so clones, around 87% were seen once, and the ten largest hold over 2.5%. The treatment is: roughly 20 received Ad26.COV2.S at low or high dose, single or two shots; about five received placebo; per-sample allocation not given. All samples were drawn on day 63, counting from the first vaccine or placebo injection. The source was peripheral blood, collected in a trial of Ad26.COV2.S vaccine versus placebo. The receptors come from a person aged 18 to 59 who received the Ad26.COV2.S COVID-19 vaccine or a placebo.

The chain combines TRBV25-1 with TRBJ1-1, with D perhaps matching TRBD1 (6 bases). Germline assignment: CDR1 MGHDK and CDR2 SYGVNS. Trimming took off 4 bases at V and 1 base at J, with 16 bases between the two ends. This CDR3 spans 16 amino acids. The CDR3 loop is CASSVPGQRGNTEAFF. The CDR3 nucleotides are TGTGCCAGCAGTGTTCCCGGACAGAGGGGGAACACTGAAGCTTTCTTT.

The CDR3 DNA reads TGTGCCAGCACAGGGACATCCCTTAACGAGCAGTACTTC. The encoded protein is CASTGTSLNEQYF. V gene TRBV5-4 combines with J gene TRBJ2-7, with TRBD1 as a possible D gene (6 bases). This CDR3 is 13 amino acids long. The V end was cut by 6 bases, the J end by 5 bases, with 15 bases between. The germline gives CDR1 SGHNT, CDR2 YYREEE (reference sequence). Combining the CDR3 with reference TRBV5-4 and TRBJ2-7 gives the whole variable domain ETGVTQSPTHLIKTRGQQVTLRCSSQSGHNTVSWYQQALGQGPQFIFQYYREEENGRGNFPPRFSGLQFPNYSSELNVNALELDDSALYLCASTGTSLNEQYFGPGTRLTVT.

The chain is built from TRBV30 and TRBJ1-2; TRBD1 might be the D (5 bases). The V end lost 4 bases, the J end lost 1 base, and 13 bases lay between the germline ends. This CDR3 has 14 residues. In germline, CDR1 is GTSNPN, CDR2 SVGIG (reference sequence). The CDR3, as DNA: TGTGCCTGGACTTCAGACAGTTATAACTATGGCTACACCTTC. This sequence encodes CAWTSDSYNYGYTF.

The chain uses TRBV4-2 and TRBJ1-1, with TRBD1 matching 9 bases. V shed 4 bases and J 5 bases; nucleotides not matched to a gene: 11. The germline V gene has CDR1 LGHNA and CDR2 YNFKEQ. The CDR3 covers 16 residues. In DNA, the CDR3 is TGTGCCAGCAGCCGGGCTCCGGGACAGGGTTGGACTGAAGCTTTCTTT. Amino acid sequence: CASSRAPGQGWTEAFF.

The chain is built from TRBV7-9 and TRBJ1-2, with D possibly matching TRBD1 (5 bases). The CDR3 has 15 residues. Germline V gives CDR1 SEHNR, CDR2 FQNEAQ (reference sequence). The V gene lost 5 bases and the J gene lost 8 bases, with 21 bases spanning the gap. In DNA form, the CDR3 reads TGTGCCAGCAGCCAGGACCTGGGGCCGGGGCTAGGCTACACCTTC. Its protein product is CASSQDLGPGLGYTF.

This clone has only one observation. The chain couples TRBV2 to TRBJ2-7, with TRBD2 matching over 11 bases. Germline loops: CDR1 SNHLY, CDR2 FYNNEI. Trimming took 6 bases from V and 4 from J; bases not matched to a gene: 11. The CDR3 is 16 amino acids. The CDR3: CASSAWGTSGSYEQYF. The CDR3 DNA follows: TGTGCCAGCAGCGCCTGGGGAACTAGCGGGAGTTACGAGCAGTACTTC. Full variable domain (rest looked up from reference TRBV2 and TRBJ2-7): EPEVTQTPSHQVTQMGQEVILRCVPISNHLYFYWYRQILGQKVEFLVSFYNNEISEKSEIFDDQFSVERPDGSNFTLKIRSTKLEDSAMYFCASSAWGTSGSYEQYFGPGTRLTVT.

The chain couples TRBV6-6 to TRBJ2-3, with D possibly TRBD2 on 6 matching bases. The CDR3 runs to 17 residues. CDR1 is MNHNY, CDR2 SVGAGI, per germline (reference sequence). V lost 5 bases and J 4 bases, leaving 22 bases between the germline ends. CDR3 sequence (DNA): TGTGCCAGCAGTCTAACTCCTTTAAGGCGGGGCGCAGATACGCAGTATTTT. Protein product: CASSLTPLRRGADTQYF.

CDR3 in DNA: TGTGCCAGCGTGTTTGATGACACTGGTACGCAGTATTTT. Translation gives CASVFDDTGTQYF. The chain joins TRBV18 to TRBJ2-3; no clear D. V gave up 8 bases and J gave up 8 bases, with 17 bases separating them. The V gene's germline CDR1 is KGHSH and CDR2 LQKENI. CDR3 length equals 13 residues.

V usage is TRBV3-1 (or the pseudogene TRBV3-2) and J usage is TRBJ2-7; D gene uncertain. Trimming stripped 0 bases from V and 0 bases from J, with 6 bases between. CDR3 length: 14 residues. CDR1 is LGHDT and CDR2 is YNNKEL in the germline V gene (reference sequence). The DNA of the CDR3 is TGTGCCAGCAGCCAAGAGCAGAGCTCCTACGAGCAGTACTTC. The encoded protein is CASSQEQSSYEQYF.

V usage is TRBV10-3 and J usage is TRBJ1-1; D is possibly TRBD1 (5 bases). CDR3 length: 13 amino acids. Looked up from germline, CDR1 is ENHRY and CDR2 is SYGVKD. V shed 8 bases and J shed 5 bases, with 15 bases lying between them. CDR3 nucleotides: TGTGCCATCGCTACCTCAGGGAAAACTGAAGCTTTCTTT. Residues: CAIATSGKTEAFF.

The chain combines TRBV10-1 with TRBJ2-1, with TRBD2 as a possible D gene (5 bases). CDR1 is WNHNN and CDR2 is SYGVQD in the germline V gene (reference sequence). Trimming took 4 bases from V and 9 from J, leaving 19 bases between them. The CDR3 is 15 amino acids. CDR3 nucleotide sequence: TGCGCCAGCAGTGTCTCCGGGGAGCCTCGGGGTGAGCAGTTCTTC. This codes for CASSVSGEPRGEQFF.

This chain links TRBV5-1 with TRBJ2-6; tentative D call: TRBD2 (6 bases). V was trimmed by 4 bases and J by 1 base, leaving 12 bases between them. Germline CDR1 is SGHRS and CDR2 is YFSETQ. The CDR3 runs to 16 residues. DNA for the CDR3: TGCGCCAGCAGCCCAGGGACTTCATCTGGGGCCAACGTCCTGACTTTC. Translation gives CASSPGTSSGANVLTF.

This clone was counted once. The genes are TRBV6-2 or TRBV6-3 and TRBJ1-5, with 10 bases identical to TRBD1. The germline V gene encodes CDR1 MNHEY and CDR2 SVGEGT. This CDR3 is 17 amino acids long. The ends lost 6 bases at V and 2 bases at J; junction bases unmatched: 10. CDR3 DNA: TGTGCCAGCAGCGACCCCGGGACAGGGGTGGGCAATCAGCCCCAGCATTTT. Translating gives CASSDPGTGVGNQPQHF.

The CDR3 DNA sequence: TGTGCCAGCAGCCAAGAAGAGAACTATGGCTACACCTTC. This sequence encodes CASSQEENYGYTF. This chain connects TRBV3-1 (or the pseudogene TRBV3-2) to TRBJ1-2, with D hard to call. The germline CDR1 and CDR2 sequences are LGHDT and YNNKEL (reference sequence). The CDR3 has 13 amino acids. V lost 0 bases, J lost 2 bases, and 4 bases lay in between.

This clone was counted a single time. The J gene is TRBJ2-7, the V gene TRBV5-1, with 10 nucleotides matching TRBD2. After removal of 4 bases from V and 1 base from J, the junction contained 14 bases not matched to a gene. The CDR3 contains 18 residues. Germline-derived CDR1 and CDR2 are SGHRS and YFSETQ. The CDR3 nucleotides are TGCGCCAGCAGCCAAAGGGAAGCGGGAGGGCCCCGATCCTACGAGCAGTACTTC. Translating gives CASSQREAGGPRSYEQYF.

The V call is TRBV12-3 or TRBV12-4, the J call TRBJ2-7, with D hard to call. This CDR3 spans 11 amino acids. Between the trimmed V and J ends, which lost 6 bases and 3 bases, there was a span of 6 bases. CDR3 nucleotides: TGTGCCAGCAGAAGGTTCTACGAGCAGTACTTC. Residues: CASRRFYEQYF.

J is TRBJ1-1 and V is TRBV7-9; possibly TRBD1 for D (5 bases). The CDR3 consists of 16 residues. CDR1 is SEHNR, CDR2 FQNEAQ, per germline (reference sequence). With 5 bases removed from V and 2 bases from J, the gap between germline ends came to 18 bases. CDR3 residues: CASSPLTWGVNTEAFF. Here the CDR3 DNA reads TGTGCCAGCAGCCCTTTAACTTGGGGGGTAAACACTGAAGCTTTCTTT.

This clone was detected once. The gene calls are TRBV19 and TRBJ1-1; D ambiguous. This CDR3 is built from 17 residues. The germline CDR1 and CDR2 sequences are LNHDA and SQIVND (reference sequence). V was cut by 1 base and J by 1 base, with 16 bases left in between. The chain's CDR3 is CASSIVEGSWGNTEAFF. The CDR3 DNA follows: TGTGCCAGTAGTATAGTCGAGGGCAGCTGGGGGAACACTGAAGCTTTCTTT.

The rearrangement links TRBV11-2 to TRBJ2-6; no definite D call. In germline, CDR1 is SGHAT, CDR2 FQNNGV. The CDR3 has 15 amino acids. With 5 bases removed from V and 0 bases from J, the gap between germline ends came to 8 bases. CDR3 sequence (DNA): TGTGCCAGCAGCCCGCAGCGCTCTGGGGCCAACGTCCTGACTTTC. Its protein is CASSPQRSGANVLTF.

The genes are TRBV5-6 and TRBJ1-2, with D perhaps matching TRBD1 (5 bases). CDR3 length: 15 amino acids. Germline V gene lookup returns CDR1 SGHDT and CDR2 YYEEEE. Trimming removed 4 bases from V and 0 bases from J, with 13 bases in between. The chain's CDR3 is CASSRRQPPNYGYTF. CDR3 in DNA: TGTGCCAGCAGCAGACGACAGCCGCCTAACTATGGCTACACCTTC.

The chain carries TRBV2 and TRBJ1-5, with a possible D match to TRBD1 (5 bases). CDR1 is SNHLY, CDR2 FYNNEI, per germline. The CDR3 runs 14 residues. V lost 2 bases, J lost 0 bases, and 5 bases lay in between. The CDR3 loop is CASSERGSNQPQHF. The CDR3 coding sequence is TGTGCCAGCAGTGAAAGGGGTAGCAATCAGCCCCAGCATTTT.

The chain links TRBV7-2 to TRBJ1-2; D not resolved. The CDR3 consists of 14 residues. Deletions cut 4 bases from V and 8 bases from J, with 17 bases between. Germline V lookup: CDR1 SGHTA, CDR2 FQGNSA. Here the CDR3 reads CASSSQATALGYTF. CDR3 in DNA: TGTGCCAGCAGCTCACAAGCCACCGCTTTGGGCTACACCTTC.